The clone carrying this T cell receptor beta chain was seen a handful of times. Antigen specificity is unknown. The V segment lost 2 bases and the J segment 5 bases; nucleotides outside the gene matches: 20. Germline V gene lookup returns CDR1 DFQATT and CDR2 SNEGSKA (reference sequence). The CDR3 consists of 18 residues. The data were obtained in a study of blood T cells in healthy people across ages. Regarding the study as a whole: When set beside aged donors, long-lived donors presented more naive CD4+ cells and higher diversity.

The extraction recovered at least 5 micrograms of total RNA per sample. The second PCR ran roughly 7 to 12 cycles with a sample-barcoded 5' primer and J-beta primers. TCRdb re-called the 5' RACE reads with MiXCR, one entry per CDR3 protein. The sample has 850,000 to 1,000,000 distinct CDR3 sequences, around 54% seen once. The sequence derives from a woman aged 55-75 years in good health. Sequences were obtained from blood. The chain links TRBV20-1 to TRBJ2-5; 7 positions agree with TRBD2. CDR3 amino acids: CSARQSTHSGIVGETQYF. The CDR3 DNA reads as TGCAGTGCTAGACAAAGCACTCACAGCGGGATCGTAGGGGAGACCCAGTACTTC.